These 11 T cell receptor beta chains were sequenced from one sample in a study of T cells in tuberculosis. TCRdb's copy holds only in-frame clones and misses some; the assay was immunoSEQ multiplex PCR. The sample holds approximately 35,000 clones, 97% seen once. Specimen: PBMCs. These receptors were collected from a donor between 10 and 29 years old with latent tuberculosis or without tuberculosis infection.

The chain is built from TRBV6-4 and TRBJ1-2; 8 bases map to TRBD1. Germline V gives CDR1 MRHNA, CDR2 SNTAGT. CDR3 size: 13 residues. The trim removed 6 bases at V and 11 bases at J, leaving 11 bases unmatched. CDR3 sequence reads: CASREPGQEFYTF. The CDR3 nucleotides are TGTGCCAGCAGGGAACCGGGACAGGAGTTTTACACCTTC.

The chain employs TRBV6-5 and TRBJ2-7, with 7 bases fitting TRBD1. V gave up 2 bases and J gave up 2 bases; unmatched junction bases: 3. The CDR3 has 14 residues. From germline, CDR1 is MNHEY and CDR2 SVGAGI. The CDR3 loop reads CASSYAQGPYEQYF. CDR3 in DNA: TGTGCCAGCAGTTACGCACAGGGGCCCTACGAGCAGTACTTC.

The rearrangement uses TRBV6-5 and TRBJ1-5; 9 bases agree with TRBD1. In germline, CDR1 is MNHEY, CDR2 SVGAGI. The CDR3 contains 15 residues. V was pared by 5 bases and J by 6 bases, with 8 bases of the junction left unmatched. The CDR3 spells CASSVLRDRAQPQHF. CDR3 DNA: TGTGCCAGCAGTGTCCTTCGGGACAGGGCTCAGCCCCAGCATTTT.

This chain joins TRBV18 and TRBJ2-3; D call uncertain. Between the trimmed V and J ends, which lost 3 bases and 2 bases, there was a span of 9 bases. CDR1 is KGHSH and CDR2 is LQKENI in the germline V gene. The CDR3 is 14 amino acids. The CDR3 DNA follows: TGTGCCAGCTCACCTAGTGATAACACAGATACGCAGTATTTT. Its translation: CASSPSDNTDTQYF. Drawing the rest from reference TRBV18 and TRBJ2-3, the complete variable domain is NAGVMQNPRHLVRRRGQEARLRCSPMKGHSHVYWYRQLPEEGLKFMVYLQKENIIDESGMPKERFSAEFPKEGPSILRIQQVVRGDSAAYFCASSPSDNTDTQYFGPGTRLTVL.

The rearrangement links TRBV7-2 to TRBJ2-1; maybe TRBD2 (6 bases). V was pared by 5 bases and J by 8 bases, with 22 bases between. The CDR3 spans 16 residues. Germline CDR1 SGHTA, CDR2 FQGNSA. The CDR3 here is CASSLLPGLFSDEQFF. The CDR3 coding sequence is TGTGCCAGCAGCCTACTACCGGGACTTTTTTCCGATGAGCAGTTCTTC.

The rearrangement joins TRBV2 to TRBJ1-2; possible D gene TRBD1, 6 bases. Per germline, CDR1 SNHLY and CDR2 FYNNEI. CDR3 length: 12 residues. V dropped 8 bases and J dropped 4 bases, with 11 bases sitting between them. The CDR3: CASYRVGYGYTF. CDR3 nucleotide sequence: TGTGCCAGCTACAGGGTTGGCTATGGCTACACCTTC.

V gene TRBV19 combines with J gene TRBJ2-7, with 11 bases fitting TRBD2. Germline CDR1 LNHDA, CDR2 SQIVND (reference sequence). V shed 3 bases and J 2 bases; nucleotides not matched to a gene: 3. The length of the CDR3 is 15 residues. In DNA, the CDR3 is TGTGCCAGTAGTATTACTAGCGGGGGAACCTACGAGCAGTACTTC. As protein: CASSITSGGTYEQYF.

V usage is TRBV28 and J usage is TRBJ2-1; TRBD2 agrees at 8 bases. The CDR3 is made up of 16 amino acids. Looked up from germline, CDR1 is MDHEN and CDR2 is SYDVKM. V lost 7 bases to trimming and J lost 9 bases; unmatched junction nucleotides: 17. The CDR3 sequence: CASIQAGRASGSEQFF. The CDR3 DNA sequence: TGTGCCAGCATCCAAGCCGGGAGGGCCAGCGGTAGTGAGCAGTTCTTC. The full variable domain, completed using reference TRBV28 and TRBJ2-1, is DVKVTQSSRYLVKRTGEKVFLECVQDMDHENMFWYRQDPGLGLRLIYFSYDVKMKEKGDIPEGYSVSREKKERFSLILESASTNQTSMYLCASIQAGRASGSEQFFGPGTRLTVL.

This clone was detected once. J is TRBJ2-7 and V is TRBV28, with D perhaps matching TRBD2 (5 bases). Germline V gene data show CDR1 as MDHEN and CDR2 as SYDVKM. The CDR3 is 14 amino acids. V was clipped by 4 bases and J by 6 bases, with 16 bases between them. CDR3 coding DNA: TGTGCCAGCAGTTCCCGAAGACTACTACGCGAGCAGTACTTC. Translated: CASSSRRLLREQYF.

J is TRBJ1-4 and V is TRBV15; D is perhaps TRBD1 (6 bases). Germline assignment: CDR1 LNHNV and CDR2 YYDKDF (reference sequence). Trimming took off 1 base at V and 0 bases at J, with 12 bases between the two ends. The CDR3 has 17 residues. In nucleotides, the CDR3 is TGTGCCACCAGCAGAGGGGGGCAGGGCACAACTAATGAAAAACTGTTTTTT. Amino acids: CATSRGGQGTTNEKLFF.

The J gene is TRBJ2-1, the V gene TRBV19, with D unresolved. V lost 9 bases and J 0 bases, leaving 9 bases between the germline ends. Germline V CDR1 and CDR2: LNHDA, SQIVND (reference sequence). The CDR3 loop spans 13 amino acids. The CDR3 loop is CASESSSYNEQFF. In nucleotides, the CDR3 is TGTGCCAGCGAATCCAGCTCCTACAATGAGCAGTTCTTC.